This TCR beta chain originates from a study of blood T cell repertoires in COVID-19. Germline V gene lookup returns CDR1 GTSNPN and CDR2 SVGIG (reference sequence). This CDR3 has 15 residues. Losses at the gene ends were 4 bases for V and 2 bases for J; bases not matched to a gene: 9. Sequencing used immunoSEQ multiplex PCR; TCRdb keeps in-frame clones, though not all of them. In the table there are over 90,000 clones, roughly 78% of which are singletons. The receptor comes from a man aged 50 to 60 with active or convalescent COVID-19. The chain joins TRBV30 to TRBJ1-1, with TRBD1 matching over 8 bases. The sequenced sample consisted of peripheral blood. CDR3 loop: CAWIPRTGKNTEAFF. The DNA of the CDR3 is TGTGCCTGGATTCCCAGGACAGGGAAAAACACTGAAGCTTTCTTT.